The clone carrying this TCR beta chain has just a few counts. TCRdb reanalysed the 5' RACE reads using MiXCR and keeps one entry per CDR3 protein. There are around 340,000 distinct CDR3 sequences in the sample; over 9% occur only once, and 7.2% lies in the top ten. Germline V lookup: CDR1 SGHAT, CDR2 FQDESV (reference sequence). The CDR3 sequence is 18 residues long. Germline trimming cut 3 bases from V and 5 bases from J; bases unmatched to any gene: 12. The sample belongs to a study of identical twins. The sample also formed part of further work on yellow fever vaccine responses in identical twins. This second study notes: Twins' T cell vaccine responses reportedly looked partly convergent, partly personalized.

The chain joins TRBV11-1 to TRBJ2-1, with TRBD2 matching over 11 bases. The sequence derives from a woman between 18 and 29 years old in good health. Sequencing input: CD8+ T cells sorted from blood. CDR3: CASSLRNRSGRAHNEQFF. CDR3 in DNA: TGTGCCAGCAGCTTGCGGAACCGTAGCGGGAGGGCTCACAATGAGCAGTTCTTC.